One sample yielded the 13 T cell receptor beta chains listed below, sequenced in a study of OX40 agonist ivuxolimab in advanced cancers. Sequencing was performed with immunoSEQ multiplex PCR; in TCRdb, only in-frame clones are kept and a portion is missing. Among 40,000 to 60,000 clones, about 86% were seen once, and the ten largest hold approximately 1.6%. Sequencing used CD4+ or CD8+ T cells sorted from blood, obtained in a trial of the OX40 agonist ivuxolimab. The receptors shown here come from an adult with an advanced solid tumor such as melanoma, head and neck, liver or kidney cancer.

V gene TRBV19 combines with J gene TRBJ2-1; possible D gene TRBD1, 6 bases. V was shortened by 4 bases and J by 8 bases, with 18 bases between the two germline ends. Per the germline V gene, CDR1 is LNHDA and CDR2 is SQIVND (reference sequence). This CDR3 spans 15 amino acids. The DNA for the CDR3 is TGTGCCAGTAGTACCCCGGGACACCGGGTCGATGAGCAGTTCTTC. Translation gives CASSTPGHRVDEQFF.

The CDR3 protein is CASSLGYSNQPQHF. The DNA of the CDR3 is TGTGCCAGCAGTTTGGGGTATAGCAATCAGCCCCAGCATTTT. The chain links TRBV6-5 to TRBJ1-5; D gene unclear. CDR3 length equals 14 residues. V gave up 4 bases and J gave up 0 bases, with 7 bases separating them. Germline CDR1 and CDR2: MNHEY and SVGAGI.

This chain joins TRBV6-6 and TRBJ2-7; the D is unclear. This CDR3 has 11 residues. V dropped 0 bases and J dropped 6 bases, with 3 bases sitting between them. Germline V gene lookup returns CDR1 MNHNY and CDR2 SVGAGI (reference sequence). CDR3 region: CASSYSSEQYF. CDR3 DNA sequence: TGTGCCAGCAGTTACTCGAGCGAGCAGTACTTC.

The chain recombines TRBV6-5 with TRBJ2-1, with D perhaps matching TRBD2 (5 bases). V lost 8 bases, J lost 4 bases, and 15 bases lay in between. Per germline, CDR1 MNHEY and CDR2 SVGAGI. This CDR3 is 14 amino acids long. CDR3 in DNA: TGTGCCAGCGCGGGCCCCAACTTTTACAATGAGCAGTTCTTC. Amino acids: CASAGPNFYNEQFF.

V usage is TRBV7-8 and J usage is TRBJ2-5; 10 bases fit TRBD2. The V gene's germline CDR1 is SGHVS and CDR2 FQNEAQ. Trimming removed 7 bases from V and 4 bases from J; junction bases left unmatched: 9. The CDR3 sequence is 15 residues long. The CDR3 DNA is TGTGCCAGCAAAAGATCTAGCGGGAGTGGAGAGACCCAGTACTTC. Translating gives CASKRSSGSGETQYF.

The chain joins TRBV19 to TRBJ2-5; D ambiguous. The V gene lost 3 bases and the J gene lost 4 bases, with 9 bases spanning the gap. Germline assignment: CDR1 LNHDA and CDR2 SQIVND (reference sequence). The CDR3 contains 13 residues. The CDR3 loop is CASSISALETQYF. The DNA of the CDR3 is TGTGCCAGTAGTATCTCAGCGCTAGAGACCCAGTACTTC. The full variable domain, completed using reference TRBV19 and TRBJ2-5, is DGGITQSPKYLFRKEGQNVTLSCEQNLNHDAMYWYRQDPGQGLRLIYYSQIVNDFQKGDIAEGYSVSREKKESFPLTVTSAQKNPTAFYLCASSISALETQYFGPGTRLLVL.

V is TRBV11-3 and J is TRBJ2-1, with 11 bases identical to TRBD2. The CDR3 spans 19 residues. Germline V gene sequence: CDR1 SGHNT, CDR2 YENEEA. V shed 5 bases and J 5 bases; nucleotides not matched to a gene: 17. The CDR3 region has the DNA TGTGCCAGCAGCGCGGCCGGGACTAGCGGAGGGGCGAGTAACAATGAGCAGTTCTTC. Its protein product is CASSAAGTSGGASNNEQFF.

The V call is TRBV11-2, the J call TRBJ2-5, with D perhaps TRBD1 (6 bases). Germline assignment: CDR1 SGHAT and CDR2 FQNNGV. V was pared by 3 bases and J by 5 bases, with 10 bases between. This CDR3 spans 13 amino acids. CDR3 in DNA: TGTGCCAGCAGCTTTGGGGGCGGGGAGACCCAGTACTTC. It encodes CASSFGGGETQYF.

This clone was seen more than once but under ten times. The chain combines TRBV29-1 with TRBJ1-2, with D unclear. V gave up 4 bases and J gave up 5 bases, with 2 bases separating them. CDR3 length: 9 amino acids. From germline, CDR1 is SQVTM and CDR2 ANQGSEA. The CDR3 protein is CSVGYGYTF. The CDR3 DNA follows: TGCAGCGTTGGGTATGGCTACACCTTC.

CDR3 region: CASSLIRDPVYGYTF. DNA for the CDR3: TGTGCCAGCAGTTTAATCAGGGACCCCGTCTATGGCTACACCTTC. This chain links TRBV27 with TRBJ1-2, with a weak D call TRBD1 (5 bases). The V end lost 2 bases, the J end lost 4 bases, and 14 bases lay between the germline ends. Germline V gene lookup returns CDR1 MNHEY and CDR2 SMNVEV (reference sequence). The length of the CDR3 is 15 residues.

The chain combines TRBV5-6 with TRBJ2-7, with D hard to call. The CDR3 loop spans 15 amino acids. The ends were cut back, 2 bases at V and 1 base at J, with 13 bases in the middle. Germline CDR1 SGHDT, CDR2 YYEEEE. In DNA form, the CDR3 reads TGTGCCAGCAGCTTCCCCCTGACCGCTTCCTACGAGCAGTACTTC. Amino acid sequence: CASSFPLTASYEQYF.

This clone appeared once. The J gene is TRBJ1-5, the V gene TRBV5-4; 8 nucleotides line up with TRBD1. Germline values: CDR1 SGHNT, CDR2 YYREEE (reference sequence). The CDR3 loop spans 15 amino acids. V lost 4 bases and J lost 5; bases outside the gene matches: 8. CDR3 region: CASSDGQGRYQPQHF. The CDR3 DNA is TGTGCCAGCAGCGATGGACAGGGAAGATATCAGCCCCAGCATTTT. Complete variable domain (other parts from reference TRBV5-4 and TRBJ1-5): ETGVTQSPTHLIKTRGQQVTLRCSSQSGHNTVSWYQQALGQGPQFIFQYYREEENGRGNFPPRFSGLQFPNYSSELNVNALELDDSALYLCASSDGQGRYQPQHFGDGTRLSIL.

This chain connects TRBV28 to TRBJ2-7, with a tentative D call TRBD1 (6 bases). CDR1 MDHEN and CDR2 SYDVKM come from the germline V gene. The CDR3 has 13 amino acids. The ends were cut back, 9 bases at V and 3 bases at J, with 15 bases in the middle. This CDR3 reads CASTMDRNYEQYF. DNA for the CDR3: TGTGCCAGTACTATGGACAGAAACTACGAGCAGTACTTC.